The next 17 T cell receptor beta chains were all read from a single sample in a study of graft-versus-host responses after intestinal transplantation (dated by TCRdb to the early 2020s). The label giving this sample's time point can be read as: cells obtained before transplantation from donor or recipient. Mixed lymphocyte reactions plated approximately 200,000 CFSE-labeled pre-transplant responders with approximately 200,000 irradiated violet-dye-labeled stimulators and were cultured for roughly 6 days. Library construction relied on the immunoSEQ multiplex PCR assay. TCRdb holds this immuneACCESS table with in-frame rearrangements only. Some clones are missing; in checked studies, unresolved V genes explain under half, and the rest has no known cause. Within this sample are several thousand clones, with about 33% of them counted one time only. The ten most abundant clones make up about 3.1% of the sample.

Sequenced material: alloreactive CD8+ T cells from a mixed lymphocyte reaction culture, taken before transplantation. Read against the paper, the sample's cell subset or site label means: CFSE-low proliferating T cells sorted from roughly six-day pre-transplant mixed lymphocyte reaction (GvH or HvG direction). The receptors stem from a human patient who was an organ donor for intestinal transplantation.

This clone was observed a handful of times. The DNA for the CDR3 is TGCGCCAGCAGCGGCGGGACAGGGTTCTACGAGCAGTACTTC. Amino acids: CASSGGTGFYEQYF. V gene TRBV5-1 combines with J gene TRBJ2-7, with TRBD1 matching 9 bases. Germline assignment: CDR1 SGHRS and CDR2 YFSETQ. V shed 4 bases, J shed 3 bases, and the junction held 5 bases outside the gene matches. This CDR3 region has 14 residues.

J is TRBJ2-5 and V is TRBV19; TRBD2 aligns across 13 bases. Gene TRBJ2-7 matches the end of the DNA better, so the J call may be wrong. The CDR3 covers 16 residues. Germline V CDR1 and CDR2: LNHDA, SQIVND (reference sequence). CDR3 DNA sequence: TGTGCCAGTAGTATCGGGACTAGCGGGACCTCCTACGAGCAGTACTTC. Its protein product is CASSIGTSGTSYEQYF.

This clone came up once. The J gene is TRBJ1-5, the V gene TRBV5-6; D not resolved. The CDR3 length is 13 residues. V lost 0 bases to trimming and J lost 7 bases, with 8 bases between them. The germline V gene has CDR1 SGHDT and CDR2 YYEEEE. CDR3: CASSLGGGQPQHF. As DNA, the CDR3 is TGTGCCAGCAGCTTGGGGGGAGGACAGCCCCAGCATTTT.

The CDR3 is CASSFTLAVYNEQFF. In nucleotides, the CDR3 is TGTGCCAGCAGTTTTACACTAGCGGTTTACAATGAGCAGTTCTTC. The rearrangement links TRBV27 to TRBJ2-1; 8 bases fit TRBD2. V lost 3 bases and J lost 4; bases outside the gene matches: 5. There are 15 residues in the CDR3. From germline, CDR1 is MNHEY and CDR2 SMNVEV (reference sequence).

In this sample, this clone turned up a few times. The V call is TRBV7-9, the J call TRBJ2-5; TRBD2 agrees at 12 bases. The CDR3 spans 15 residues. The trim removed 2 bases at V and 5 bases at J, leaving 3 bases unmatched. Germline V gene data show CDR1 as SEHNR and CDR2 as FQNEAQ (reference sequence). The CDR3 loop reads CASSLSLAGGETQYF. In DNA form, the CDR3 reads TGTGCCAGCAGCTTATCACTAGCGGGGGGTGAGACCCAGTACTTC.

By sample share, this clone is medium-sized. DNA for the CDR3: TGTGCCAGCAGCTTTTTAATCGCGGGGGAGAACACTGAAGCTTTCTTT. The encoded protein is CASSFLIAGENTEAFF. The chain employs TRBV7-8 and TRBJ1-1, with D possibly TRBD1 on 5 matching bases. The V end was cut by 3 bases, the J end by 1 base, with 15 bases between. Germline V gives CDR1 SGHVS, CDR2 FQNEAQ. CDR3 length equals 16 residues.

This rearrangement joins TRBV21-1 to TRBJ1-5; TRBD1, as called in the table, went unchecked against the DNA. TRBV21-1 corresponds to a pseudogene. The CDR3 runs 17 residues. The CDR3 reads CASSKGGQGAVNQPQHF. The CDR3 DNA reads as TGTGCCAGCAGCAAAGGCGGACAGGGCGCCGTCAATCAGCCCCAGCATTTT.

The chain recombines TRBV7-6 with TRBJ2-5; 7 bases align to TRBD2. V was pared by 0 bases and J by 2 bases, with 3 bases of the junction left unmatched. This CDR3 contains 15 residues. The germline CDR1 and CDR2 sequences are SGHVS and FNYEAQ. CDR3 loop: CASSLAGGIQETQYF. As DNA, the CDR3 is TGTGCCAGCAGCTTAGCGGGGGGGATACAAGAGACCCAGTACTTC.

V is TRBV9 and J is TRBJ2-7; 9 bases line up with TRBD1. The germline gives CDR1 SGDLS, CDR2 YYNGEE. The CDR3 has 14 amino acids. V was clipped by 3 bases and J by 3 bases; unmatched bases: 4. CDR3 residues: CASSAGTGNYEQYF. In DNA form, the CDR3 reads TGTGCCAGCAGCGCCGGGACAGGGAACTACGAGCAGTACTTC. Complete variable domain (other parts from reference TRBV9 and TRBJ2-7): DSGVTQTPKHLITATGQRVTLRCSPRSGDLSVYWYQQSLDQGLQFLIQYYNGEERAKGNILERFSAQQFPDLHSELNLSSLELGDSALYFCASSAGTGNYEQYFGPGTRLTVT.

In regard to this clone: Sequence at one end of the junction differs from germline and may be a read error. DNA of the CDR3: TGTGCCAGCAGCCAAGAAATGGGCAACGGAGGGGAGACCCAGTACTTC. This sequence encodes CASSQEMGNGGETQYF. This chain links TRBV4-1 with TRBJ2-5; TRBD2 might be the D (6 bases). The CDR3 has 16 amino acids. Germline V gene data show CDR1 as MGHRA and CDR2 as YSYEKL.

This clone was seen a handful of times. The chain recombines TRBV6-1 with TRBJ2-7; 11 bases match TRBD2. The CDR3 extends over 14 amino acids. After removal of 5 bases from V and 6 bases from J, the junction contained 6 bases not matched to a gene. Germline CDR1 and CDR2: MNHNS and SASEGT. DNA of the CDR3: TGTGCCAGCAGTACTCTAGCGGGAGGCAGCGAGCAGTACTTC. This gives the protein CASSTLAGGSEQYF.

This chain links TRBV19 with TRBJ1-5; D unclear. From germline, CDR1 is LNHDA and CDR2 SQIVND (reference sequence). CDR3 size: 13 residues. V was cut by 2 bases and J by 6 bases, with 8 bases left in between. CDR3 loop: CASSIWEVQPQHF. DNA for the CDR3: TGTGCCAGTAGTATATGGGAGGTTCAGCCCCAGCATTTT.

This clone has a handful of counts. V usage is TRBV6-5 and J usage is TRBJ2-5, with 14 bases matching TRBD2. The V gene end was trimmed by 8 bases and the J gene end by 5 bases; junction bases not matched to a gene: 4. CDR1 MNHEY and CDR2 SVGAGI come from the germline V gene. The CDR3 contains 14 residues. The CDR3 is CASGGLAGEETQYF. CDR3 sequence (DNA): TGTGCCAGCGGGGGACTAGCGGGGGAGGAGACCCAGTACTTC.

The chain employs TRBV7-8 and TRBJ2-1; maybe TRBD2 (6 bases). The ends were cut back, 4 bases at V and 6 bases at J, with 16 bases in the middle. Germline values: CDR1 SGHVS, CDR2 FQNEAQ. The length of the CDR3 is 15 residues. The CDR3 region has the DNA TGTGCCAGCAGCTCCTCGGCGGGAACTTTCAATGAGCAGTTCTTC. It yields the protein CASSSSAGTFNEQFF. The whole variable domain, filled in from reference TRBV7-8 and TRBJ2-1, reads GAGVSQSPRYKVAKRGQDVALRCDPISGHVSLFWYQQALGQGPEFLTYFQNEAQLDKSGLPSDRFFAERPEGSVSTLKIQRTQQEDSAVYLCASSSSAGTFNEQFFGPGTRLTVL.

The gene calls are TRBV6-1 and TRBJ1-1; D is unresolved. The CDR3 is 17 residues long. Trimming shortened V by 3 bases and J by 0 bases, and 17 bases separated the two germline ends. Germline V gene sequence: CDR1 MNHNS, CDR2 SASEGT. CDR3 bases: TGTGCCAGCAGTGAGGTGGGCTCCTCGAATATGAACACTGAAGCTTTCTTT. Protein: CASSEVGSSNMNTEAFF.

This clone came up once. The genes are TRBV19 and TRBJ1-1; 7 positions match TRBD1. Trimming took 4 bases from V and 4 from J; bases not matched to a gene: 0. The CDR3 spans 12 residues. CDR1 is LNHDA, CDR2 SQIVND, per germline (reference sequence). Here the CDR3 DNA reads TGTGCCAGTAGTAACAGGGGCACTGAAGCTTTCTTT. Its protein product is CASSNRGTEAFF.

This clone was recorded a few times. The rearrangement joins TRBV7-9 to TRBJ2-1, with 8 bases matching TRBD2. Germline lookup yields CDR1 SEHNR and CDR2 FQNEAQ (reference sequence). Losses at the gene ends were 3 bases for V and 2 bases for J; bases not matched to a gene: 6. This CDR3 comprises 16 residues. The CDR3 sequence: CASSFSAGGTYNEQFF. DNA of the CDR3: TGTGCCAGCAGCTTCTCGGCGGGAGGTACCTACAATGAGCAGTTCTTC.